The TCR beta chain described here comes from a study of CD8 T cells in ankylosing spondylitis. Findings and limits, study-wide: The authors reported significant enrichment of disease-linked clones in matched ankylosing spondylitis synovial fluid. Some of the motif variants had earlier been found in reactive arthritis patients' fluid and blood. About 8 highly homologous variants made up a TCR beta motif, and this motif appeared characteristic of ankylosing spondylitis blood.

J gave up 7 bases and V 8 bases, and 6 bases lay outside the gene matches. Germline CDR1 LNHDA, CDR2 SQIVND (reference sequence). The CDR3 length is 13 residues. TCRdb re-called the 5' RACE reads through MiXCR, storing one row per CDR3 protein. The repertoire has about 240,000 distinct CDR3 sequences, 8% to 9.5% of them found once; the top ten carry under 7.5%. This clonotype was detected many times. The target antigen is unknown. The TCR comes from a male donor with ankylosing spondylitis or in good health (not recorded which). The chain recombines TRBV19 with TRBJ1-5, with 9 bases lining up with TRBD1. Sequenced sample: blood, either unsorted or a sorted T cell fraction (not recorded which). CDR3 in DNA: TGTGCCAGTTCTGGACAGGGGAAACAGCCCCAGCATTTT. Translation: CASSGQGKQPQHF. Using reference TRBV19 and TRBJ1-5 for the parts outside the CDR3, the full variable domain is DGGITQSPKYLFRKEGQNVTLSCEQNLNHDAMYWYRQDPGQGLRLIYYSQIVNDFQKGDIAEGYSVSREKKESFPLTVTSAQKNPTAFYLCASSGQGKQPQHFGDGTRLSIL.